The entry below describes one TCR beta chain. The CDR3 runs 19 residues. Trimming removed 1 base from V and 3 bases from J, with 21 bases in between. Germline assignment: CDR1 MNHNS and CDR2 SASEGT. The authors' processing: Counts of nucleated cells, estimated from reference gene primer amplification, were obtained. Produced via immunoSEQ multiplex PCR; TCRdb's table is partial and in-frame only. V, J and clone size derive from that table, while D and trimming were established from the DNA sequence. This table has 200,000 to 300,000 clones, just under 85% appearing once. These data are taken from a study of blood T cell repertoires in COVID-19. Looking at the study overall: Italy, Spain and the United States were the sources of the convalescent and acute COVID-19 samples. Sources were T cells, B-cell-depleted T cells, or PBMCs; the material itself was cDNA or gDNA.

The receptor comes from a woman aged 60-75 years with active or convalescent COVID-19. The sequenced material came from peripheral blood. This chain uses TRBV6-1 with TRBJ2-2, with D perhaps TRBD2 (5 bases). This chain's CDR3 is CASSEVGPVRGRDTGELFF. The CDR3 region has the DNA TGTGCCAGCAGTGAAGTTGGGCCAGTTCGGGGTAGAGACACCGGGGAGCTGTTTTTT.